This TCR beta chain was recovered during a study of cytomegalovirus exposure and HLA in healthy donors. Study observations and caveats: Reported performance of the classifier showed diagnosis of cytomegalovirus status with high specificity and sensitivity.

The germline gives CDR1 SGHTA, CDR2 FQGTGA. Trimming removed 4 bases at V and 1 base at J, with 7 bases between. The CDR3 is made up of 14 amino acids. 13 Jbeta primers and 60 Vbeta primers were used for the PCR. Repertoires were generated with immunoSEQ multiplex PCR, while TCRdb's copy carries only in-frame clones and drops some. The data show some 150,000 clones, around 75% seen once. About this clone: Its antigen remains unidentified. This sample also contains other DNA sequences that code for the same CDR3.

The chain couples TRBV7-3 to TRBJ2-2; TRBD1 might be the D (6 bases). The source material was PBMCs. The origin of this receptor is a middle-aged man in good health and CMV-seronegative. The CDR3 DNA follows: TGTGCCAGCAGCTCGGACAGGAACACCGGGGAGCTGTTTTTT. It encodes CASSSDRNTGELFF.